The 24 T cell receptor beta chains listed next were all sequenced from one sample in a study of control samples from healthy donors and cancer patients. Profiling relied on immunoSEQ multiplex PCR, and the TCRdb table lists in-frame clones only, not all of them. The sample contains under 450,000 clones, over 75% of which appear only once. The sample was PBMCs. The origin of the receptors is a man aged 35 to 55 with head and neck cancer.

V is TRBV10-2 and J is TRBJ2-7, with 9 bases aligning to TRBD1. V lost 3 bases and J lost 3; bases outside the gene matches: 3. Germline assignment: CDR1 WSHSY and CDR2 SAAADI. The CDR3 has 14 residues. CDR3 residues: CASSDPGQGYEQYF. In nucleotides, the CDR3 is TGCGCCAGCAGTGACCCGGGACAGGGCTACGAGCAGTACTTC.

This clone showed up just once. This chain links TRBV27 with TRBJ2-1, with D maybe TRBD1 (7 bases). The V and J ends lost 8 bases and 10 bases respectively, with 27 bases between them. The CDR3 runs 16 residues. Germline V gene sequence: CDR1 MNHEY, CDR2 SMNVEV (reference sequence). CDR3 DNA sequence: TGTGCCAGCGGGAACTTACCGGGACTCCCAGGGGGGGAGCAGTTCTTC. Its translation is CASGNLPGLPGGEQFF.

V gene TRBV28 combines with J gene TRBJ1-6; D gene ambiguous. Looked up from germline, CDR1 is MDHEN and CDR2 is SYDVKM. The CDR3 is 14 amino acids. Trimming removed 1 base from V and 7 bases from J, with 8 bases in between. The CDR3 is CASSLLEPNSPLHF. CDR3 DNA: TGTGCCAGCAGTTTATTGGAACCCAATTCACCCCTCCACTTT. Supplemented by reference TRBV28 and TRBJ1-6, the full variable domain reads DVKVTQSSRYLVKRTGEKVFLECVQDMDHENMFWYRQDPGLGLRLIYFSYDVKMKEKGDIPEGYSVSREKKERFSLILESASTNQTSMYLCASSLLEPNSPLHFGNGTRLTVT.

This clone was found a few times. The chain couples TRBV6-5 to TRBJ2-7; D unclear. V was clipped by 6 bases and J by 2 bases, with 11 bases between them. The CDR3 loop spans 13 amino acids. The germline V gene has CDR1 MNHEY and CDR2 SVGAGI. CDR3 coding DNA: TGTGCCAGCAGCCAAGGGCACCCCTACGAGCAGTACTTC. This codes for CASSQGHPYEQYF.

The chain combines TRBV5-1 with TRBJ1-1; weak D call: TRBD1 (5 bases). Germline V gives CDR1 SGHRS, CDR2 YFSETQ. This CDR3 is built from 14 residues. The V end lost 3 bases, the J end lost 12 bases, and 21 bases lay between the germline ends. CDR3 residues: CASSSVLGEGVTFF. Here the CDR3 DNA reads TGCGCCAGCAGCTCCGTCCTGGGAGAAGGGGTTACTTTCTTT. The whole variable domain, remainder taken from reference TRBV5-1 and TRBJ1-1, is KAGVTQTPRYLIKTRGQQVTLSCSPISGHRSVSWYQQTPGQGLQFLFEYFSETQRNKGNFPGRFSGRQFSNSRSEMNVSTLELGDSALYLCASSSVLGEGVTFFGQGTRLTVV.

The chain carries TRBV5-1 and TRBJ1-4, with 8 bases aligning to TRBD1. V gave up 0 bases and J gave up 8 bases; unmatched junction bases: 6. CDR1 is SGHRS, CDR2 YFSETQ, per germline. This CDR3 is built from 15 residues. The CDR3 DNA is TGCGCCAGCAGCTTGGGTGAGACAGGGGTGGAAAAACTGTTTTTT. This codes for CASSLGETGVEKLFF. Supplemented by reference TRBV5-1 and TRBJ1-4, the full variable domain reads KAGVTQTPRYLIKTRGQQVTLSCSPISGHRSVSWYQQTPGQGLQFLFEYFSETQRNKGNFPGRFSGRQFSNSRSEMNVSTLELGDSALYLCASSLGETGVEKLFFGSGTQLSVL.

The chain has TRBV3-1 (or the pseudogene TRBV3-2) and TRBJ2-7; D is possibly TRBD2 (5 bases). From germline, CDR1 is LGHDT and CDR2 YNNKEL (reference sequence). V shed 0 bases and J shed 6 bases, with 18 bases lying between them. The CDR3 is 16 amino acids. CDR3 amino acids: CASSQDGGFSFSEQYF. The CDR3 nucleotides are TGTGCCAGCAGCCAAGATGGAGGATTCTCCTTTAGCGAGCAGTACTTC.

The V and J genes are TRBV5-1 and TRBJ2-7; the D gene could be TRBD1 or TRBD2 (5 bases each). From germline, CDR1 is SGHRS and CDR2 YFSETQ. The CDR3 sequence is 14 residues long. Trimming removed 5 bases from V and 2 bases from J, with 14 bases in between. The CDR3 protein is CASRTGTDTYEQYF. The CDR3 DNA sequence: TGCGCCAGCAGAACCGGGACGGATACCTACGAGCAGTACTTC. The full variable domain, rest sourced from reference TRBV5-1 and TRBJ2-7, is KAGVTQTPRYLIKTRGQQVTLSCSPISGHRSVSWYQQTPGQGLQFLFEYFSETQRNKGNFPGRFSGRQFSNSRSEMNVSTLELGDSALYLCASRTGTDTYEQYFGPGTRLTVT.

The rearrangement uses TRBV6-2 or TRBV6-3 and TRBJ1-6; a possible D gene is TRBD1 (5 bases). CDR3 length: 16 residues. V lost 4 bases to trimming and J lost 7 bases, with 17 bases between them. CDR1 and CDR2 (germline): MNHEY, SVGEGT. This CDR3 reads CASSWAGRSGNSPLHF. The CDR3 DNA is TGTGCCAGCAGTTGGGCGGGACGGAGTGGAAATTCACCCCTCCACTTT.

Here the CDR3 reads CASNRGSPNSPLHF. The CDR3 coding sequence is TGCGCCAGCAACCGGGGCAGCCCGAATTCACCCCTCCACTTT. The chain recombines TRBV5-1 with TRBJ1-6, with a tentative D call TRBD1 (5 bases). Germline lookup yields CDR1 SGHRS and CDR2 YFSETQ. V lost 6 bases and J 7 bases, leaving 14 bases between the germline ends. There are 14 residues in the CDR3. Drawing the rest from reference TRBV5-1 and TRBJ1-6, the complete variable domain is KAGVTQTPRYLIKTRGQQVTLSCSPISGHRSVSWYQQTPGQGLQFLFEYFSETQRNKGNFPGRFSGRQFSNSRSEMNVSTLELGDSALYLCASNRGSPNSPLHFGNGTRLTVT.

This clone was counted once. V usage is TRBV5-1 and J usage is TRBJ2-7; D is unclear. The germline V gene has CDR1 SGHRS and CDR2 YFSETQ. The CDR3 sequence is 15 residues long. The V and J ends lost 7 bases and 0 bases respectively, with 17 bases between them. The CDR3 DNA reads TGCGCCAGCTCTCTGACCGAGCTGAGCTCCTACGAGCAGTACTTC. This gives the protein CASSLTELSSYEQYF.

The CDR3 spells CASFLGGTREQYF. The CDR3 DNA follows: TGTGCCAGCTTCTTAGGTGGGACGCGGGAGCAGTACTTC. The chain joins TRBV12-3 or TRBV12-4 to TRBJ2-7, with D possibly being TRBD1 or TRBD2 (5 bases each). V was pared by 8 bases and J by 7 bases, with 18 bases between. This CDR3 comprises 13 residues.

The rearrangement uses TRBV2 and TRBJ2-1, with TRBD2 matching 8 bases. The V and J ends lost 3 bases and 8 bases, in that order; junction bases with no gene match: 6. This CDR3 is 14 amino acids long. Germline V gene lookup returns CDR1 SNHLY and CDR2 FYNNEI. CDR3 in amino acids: CASSEERGFDEQFF. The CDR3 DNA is TGTGCCAGCAGTGAGGAGCGGGGGTTCGATGAGCAGTTCTTC.

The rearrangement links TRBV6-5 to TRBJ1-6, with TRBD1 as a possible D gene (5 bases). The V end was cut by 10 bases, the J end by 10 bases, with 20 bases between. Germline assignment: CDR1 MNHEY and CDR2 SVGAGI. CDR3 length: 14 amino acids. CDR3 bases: TGTGCCATCCAGGACGTTGGGACTGGGTCACCCCTCCACTTT. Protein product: CAIQDVGTGSPLHF.

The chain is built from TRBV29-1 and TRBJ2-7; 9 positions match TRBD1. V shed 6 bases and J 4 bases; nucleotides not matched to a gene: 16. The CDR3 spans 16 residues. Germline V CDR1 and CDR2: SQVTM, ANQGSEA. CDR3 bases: TGCAGCGTCACCCCGGGTAAGGGACAGGGATCGTACGAGCAGTACTTC. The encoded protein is CSVTPGKGQGSYEQYF.

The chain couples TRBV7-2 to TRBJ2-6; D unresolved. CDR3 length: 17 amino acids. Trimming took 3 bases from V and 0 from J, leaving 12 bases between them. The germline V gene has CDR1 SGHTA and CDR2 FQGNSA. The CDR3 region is CASSFNSGGSGANVLTF. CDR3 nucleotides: TGTGCCAGCAGCTTTAACAGTGGCGGCTCTGGGGCCAACGTCCTGACTTTC. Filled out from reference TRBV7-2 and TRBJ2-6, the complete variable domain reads GAGVSQSPSNKVTEKGKDVELRCDPISGHTALYWYRQSLGQGLEFLIYFQGNSAPDKSGLPSDRFSAERTGGSVSTLTIQRTQQEDSAVYLCASSFNSGGSGANVLTFGAGSRLTVL.

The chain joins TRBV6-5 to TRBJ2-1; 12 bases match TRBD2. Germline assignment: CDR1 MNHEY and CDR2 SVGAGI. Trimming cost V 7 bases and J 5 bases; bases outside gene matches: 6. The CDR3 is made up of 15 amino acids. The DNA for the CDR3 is TGTGCCAGCACCCGGACTAGCGGGGCGAACAATGAGCAGTTCTTC. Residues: CASTRTSGANNEQFF.

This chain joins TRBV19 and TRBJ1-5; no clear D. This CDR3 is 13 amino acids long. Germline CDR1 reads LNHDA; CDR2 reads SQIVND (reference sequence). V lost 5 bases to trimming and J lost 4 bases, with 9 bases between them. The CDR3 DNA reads TGTGCCAGTAGTGCCAGAGGGAATCAGCCCCAGCATTTT. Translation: CASSARGNQPQHF.

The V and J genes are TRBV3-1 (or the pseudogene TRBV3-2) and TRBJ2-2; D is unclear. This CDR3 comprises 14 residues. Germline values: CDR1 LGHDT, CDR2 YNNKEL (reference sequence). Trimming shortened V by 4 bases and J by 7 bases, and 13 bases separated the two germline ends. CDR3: CASSPDPPHGELFF. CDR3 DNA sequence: TGTGCCAGCAGCCCCGACCCCCCCCACGGGGAGCTGTTTTTT.

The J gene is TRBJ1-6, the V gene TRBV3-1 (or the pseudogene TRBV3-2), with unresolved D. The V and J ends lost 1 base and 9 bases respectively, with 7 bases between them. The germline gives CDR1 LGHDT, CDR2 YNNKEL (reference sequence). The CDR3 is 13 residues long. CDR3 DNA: TGTGCCAGCAGCCAAGTGAGATCTTCACCCCTCCACTTT. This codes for CASSQVRSSPLHF.

DNA of the CDR3: TGTGCCAGCAGCTTAGGGTCGCGGGGGAGGTACAATGAGCAGTTCTTC. Amino acid sequence: CASSLGSRGRYNEQFF. The V call is TRBV7-2, the J call TRBJ2-1; TRBD2 matches at 7 bases. The CDR3 is 16 residues long. CDR1 is SGHTA and CDR2 is FQGNSA in the germline V gene. The trim removed 1 base at V and 4 bases at J, leaving 7 bases unmatched.

CDR3 sequence reads: CASSPTGRYEQYF. The DNA of the CDR3 is TGTGCCAGCAGCCCTACGGGCAGATACGAGCAGTACTTC. This sequence joins TRBV6-2 or TRBV6-3 and TRBJ2-7; D is ambiguous. Between the trimmed V and J ends, which lost 6 bases and 4 bases, there was a span of 13 bases. The CDR3 loop spans 13 amino acids. Germline loops: CDR1 MNHEY, CDR2 SVGEGT.

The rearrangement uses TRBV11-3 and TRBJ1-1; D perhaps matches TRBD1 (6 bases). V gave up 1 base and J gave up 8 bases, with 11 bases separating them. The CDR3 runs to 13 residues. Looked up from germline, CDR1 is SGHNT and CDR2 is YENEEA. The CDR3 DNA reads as TGTGCCAGCAGCTTAGCCCGAGACAGGGAAGCTTTCTTT. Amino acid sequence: CASSLARDREAFF.

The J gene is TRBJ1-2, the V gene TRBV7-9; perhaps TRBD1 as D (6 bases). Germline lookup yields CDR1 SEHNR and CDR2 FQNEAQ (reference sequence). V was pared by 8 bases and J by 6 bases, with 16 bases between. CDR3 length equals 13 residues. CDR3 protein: CASAPAGANGYTF. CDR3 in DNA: TGTGCCAGCGCCCCGGCGGGGGCGAATGGCTACACCTTC. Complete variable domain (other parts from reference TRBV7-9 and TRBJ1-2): DTGVSQNPRHKITKRGQNVTFRCDPISEHNRLYWYRQTLGQGPEFLTYFQNEAQLEKSRLLSDRFSAERPKGSFSTLEIQRTEQGDSAMYLCASAPAGANGYTFGSGTRLTVV.